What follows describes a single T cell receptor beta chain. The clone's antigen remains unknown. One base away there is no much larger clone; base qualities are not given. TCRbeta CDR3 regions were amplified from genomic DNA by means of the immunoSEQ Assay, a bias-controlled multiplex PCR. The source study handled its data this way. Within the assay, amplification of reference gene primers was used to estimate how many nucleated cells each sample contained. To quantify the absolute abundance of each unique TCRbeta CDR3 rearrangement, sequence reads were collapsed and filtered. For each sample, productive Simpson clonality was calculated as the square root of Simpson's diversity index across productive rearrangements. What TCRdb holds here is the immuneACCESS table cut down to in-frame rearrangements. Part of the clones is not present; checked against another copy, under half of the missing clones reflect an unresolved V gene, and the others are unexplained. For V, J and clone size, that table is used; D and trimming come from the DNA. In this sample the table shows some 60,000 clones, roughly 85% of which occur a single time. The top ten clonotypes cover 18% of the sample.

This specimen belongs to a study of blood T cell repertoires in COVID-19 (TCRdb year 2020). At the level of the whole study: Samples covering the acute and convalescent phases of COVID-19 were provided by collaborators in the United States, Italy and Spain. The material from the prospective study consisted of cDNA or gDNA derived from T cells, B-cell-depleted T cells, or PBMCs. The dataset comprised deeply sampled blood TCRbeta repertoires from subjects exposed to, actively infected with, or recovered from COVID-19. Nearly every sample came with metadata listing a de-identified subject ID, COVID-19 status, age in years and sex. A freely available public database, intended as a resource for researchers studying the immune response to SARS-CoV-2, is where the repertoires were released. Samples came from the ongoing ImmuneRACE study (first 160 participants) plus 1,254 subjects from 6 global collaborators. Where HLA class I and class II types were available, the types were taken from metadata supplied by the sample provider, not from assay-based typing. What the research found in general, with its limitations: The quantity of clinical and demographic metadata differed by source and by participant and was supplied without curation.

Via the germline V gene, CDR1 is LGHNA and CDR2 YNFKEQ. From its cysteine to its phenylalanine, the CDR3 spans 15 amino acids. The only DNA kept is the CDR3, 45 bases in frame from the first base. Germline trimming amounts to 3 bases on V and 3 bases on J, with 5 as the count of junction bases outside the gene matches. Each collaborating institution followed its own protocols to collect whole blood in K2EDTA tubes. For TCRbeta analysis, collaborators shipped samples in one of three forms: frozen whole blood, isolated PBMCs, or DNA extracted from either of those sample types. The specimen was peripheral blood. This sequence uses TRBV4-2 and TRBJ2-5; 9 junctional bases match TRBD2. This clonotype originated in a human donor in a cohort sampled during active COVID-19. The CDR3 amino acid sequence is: CASSHERGAEETQYF. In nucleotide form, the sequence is TGTGCCAGCAGCCACGAGCGGGGGGCCGAAGAGACCCAGTACTTC.